This TCR beta chain was sequenced in a study of regulatory T cells in long-lasting Graves disease. Whole-study findings and limits: Persistent disease was associated with favored TRBV28 usage and with favored use of TRBJ1-2 and TRBJ2-5.

Time point of the sample: newly diagnosed GD, antithyroid drugs for less than 3 months. RNA from PBMCs was the source of the TCR library. Relying on iRepertoire HTBI primers and Arm-PCR of CDR3 regions, the team built TCR beta libraries. In TCRdb, the multiplex PCR reads were re-called with MiXCR into one record per CDR3 protein. The repertoire includes 540,000 or so distinct CDR3 sequences, about 13% of them detected once, and approximately 9.3% sits in the top ten. Germline V gene lookup returns CDR1 DFQATT and CDR2 SNEGSKA (reference sequence). The V segment lost 4 bases and the J segment 7 bases; nucleotides outside the gene matches: 3. This CDR3 contains 13 residues. This clonotype was observed many times. Its antigen is still unknown. In addition, the sample was reused for a study of T cells in Graves' hyperthyroidism and ophthalmopathy. That paper notes: Aged 18 to 65, the patients had hyperthyroidism that was newly diagnosed and had lasted under 2 months.

The material was peripheral blood mononuclear cells (PBMCs), obtained at new diagnosis, from a patient treated with antithyroid drugs. The sequence was obtained from a man under 40 with Graves disease. The rearrangement uses TRBV20-1 and TRBJ2-4, with TRBD2 matching 11 bases. CDR3 nucleotides: TGCAGTGCTACGACTAGCGGGACGAACATTCAGTACTTC. It encodes CSATTSGTNIQYF.